Sequencing of this T cell receptor (beta chain) was carried out in a study of cytomegalovirus exposure and HLA in healthy donors. Findings and caveats of the study: Later analysis identified a missense DCLRE1C variant that was linked to TCR beta V- and J-gene trimming.

A note on this clone: Antigen specificity is unknown.

With V trimmed by 2 bases and J by 6 bases, 9 bases remained unmatched. This CDR3 contains 16 residues. Germline V gene sequence: CDR1 LNHDA, CDR2 SQIVND (reference sequence). Vbeta (60) and Jbeta (13) primers were used in the PCR. As originally analysed: Unique TCR beta chains totaled roughly 81 million in a later count, with roughly 11 million of them shared. The method was immunoSEQ multiplex PCR; TCRdb's version includes in-frame clones alone and lacks a portion of them. Clonal size and the V and J genes are those of that table, whereas D and trimming came from the DNA. The table includes about 240,000 clones, about 81% detected once.

This clonotype originated in a woman aged 55-69 years in good health and CMV-seropositive. The chain employs TRBV19 and TRBJ2-7; 11 bases fit TRBD1. The sample was PBMCs. CDR3 bases: TGTGCCAGTAGTATAATGGGGACAGGGGGTGTTCGCGAGCAGTACTTC. This sequence encodes CASSIMGTGGVREQYF.